This T cell receptor beta chain was found in a study of blood T cells in healthy people across ages (dated by TCRdb to the mid-2010s). Background on the whole study: In model experiments, roughly one uniquely barcoded TCR beta cDNA molecule per two T cells was captured by template switching. Using deep sequencing normalized with unique cDNA molecular identifiers, the study measured how TCR beta repertoire diversity changes with age. The donors were split into four age groups: young (average around 15 years), middle-aged (39), aged (roughly 60) and long-lived (roughly 80). To avoid experimental bias, donors of different ages were distributed randomly across sequencing lanes. Two additional independent replicas of 1 million unique cDNA reads from the same blood draw were analyzed for two donors (one aged 18 to 29 and one aged 80 or older).

The donors were around 39 Caucasian individuals from Russia, aged roughly 6 to 95 years, who were systemically healthy. Roughly 9 milliliters of peripheral blood were drawn from each donor into EDTA-treated Vacutainer tubes. Ficoll-Paque density-gradient centrifugation was used to isolate PBMCs, with at least 6 million obtained per sample. Total RNA, at least 5.5 micrograms per sample, was extracted from PBMCs with Trizol reagent. For every donor, flow cytometry on a PBMC aliquot measured the percentage of naive CD45RAhigh/CD27high T cells. Taken from the germline V gene, the CDR1 and CDR2 loops are MNHEY and SVGAGI. From cysteine to phenylalanine, the CDR3 is 12 amino acids long. The entry retains the CDR3 DNA only, 36 bases that are in frame from base 1. V loses 6 bases of germline sequence and J loses 5 bases, and the interval between the two ends is 10 bases. Receptors were amplified or captured by 5' RACE. For sequencing, an Illumina HiSeq 2500 was employed. The second PCR ran for about 6 to 11 cycles and used a J-beta primer mix along with a sample-barcoded 5' primer. A template-switch 5' adaptor carrying 12 random nucleotides introduced a unique molecular identifier onto each TCR beta cDNA molecule. Each sample yielded at least 3 million CDR3-containing paired-end reads. All of the RNA was converted into first-strand cDNA using the Mint cDNA synthesis kit, with a TRBC-specific oligonucleotide serving as the primer. Following uracil-DNA glycosylase treatment, a first 18-cycle PCR with universal primers M1SS and BC2_uni_R was performed on all cDNA. As for the original processing: Normalization of each sample was performed by random selection of 1 million high-quality reads, each carrying a distinct molecular identifier. Instead of being binned into consensus sequences, reads that shared molecular identifiers were thrown out. MiTCR, set to a Q25 quality threshold and the strictest error-elimination algorithm, was used for CDR3 identification, clonotype clustering and error correction. A nonparametric unseen species model using Euler transformation provided a lower-bound estimate of total TCR beta diversity. In-frame beta chains were kept once TCRdb had trimmed the public reads at Q25 with fastp and called clones with MiXCR. Rows with one shared CDR3 protein collapse into an entry with the most common genes and DNA. TCRdb, not the original authors, processed these V and J calls. The sample table lists just under 750,000 distinct CDR3 sequences, 22% of them with a count of one. Roughly 22% of the sample goes to the ten largest clones.

Study-wide conclusions, independent of this receptor: Estimates of total diversity based on one million sequenced T cells were regarded as lower bounds and as underestimates. Observed TCR beta diversity per million T cells fell roughly linearly with age, and a significant reduction was already apparent by age roughly 41. Compared with the aged group, the long-lived group had more naive CD4+ T cells, fewer expanded clones and increased TCR diversity, suggesting age selection. The percentage of naive T cells measured by flow cytometry correlated strongly with observed TCR beta diversity. Because profiling used bulk unsorted PBMCs, naive and antigen-experienced compartments could not be compared conclusively. The CMV infection status of donors was not known, potentially confounding age-related changes in expanded clonotypes.

This clonotype occurred a few times. Its antigen is currently not known. No much larger clone is present one base from it, and per-base qualities are unavailable. The chain is made from TRBV6-5 and TRBJ2-5, with no D gene named confidently. Input material: blood. This TCR was sampled from a man between 65 and 79 years old in good health. The DNA reads as follows: TGTGCCAGCAGCAGTCATGGGGAGACCCAGTACTTC. This yields the protein CASSSHGETQYF.